The 28 T cell receptor beta chains reported below all come from one sample, sequenced in a study of blood T cell repertoires in COVID-19. Produced via immunoSEQ multiplex PCR; TCRdb's table is partial and in-frame only. This table holds a few hundred thousand clones, over 75% found once. Input material: peripheral blood. The receptors stem from a woman in her 50s with active or convalescent COVID-19.

The V gene is TRBV7-9, the J gene TRBJ2-3; 9 nucleotides agree with TRBD1. The V gene end was trimmed by 7 bases and the J gene end by 1 base; junction bases not matched to a gene: 6. The CDR3 is 15 amino acids. Germline V CDR1 and CDR2: SEHNR, FQNEAQ (reference sequence). In DNA, the CDR3 is TGTGCCAGCACCTCGGACAGGGGACGCACAGATACGCAGTATTTT. It translates to CASTSDRGRTDTQYF.

The chain combines TRBV7-2 with TRBJ1-2; 9 positions match TRBD1. The CDR3 totals 17 residues. V shed 1 base, J shed 6 bases, and the junction held 12 bases outside the gene matches. The germline V gene has CDR1 SGHTA and CDR2 FQGNSA. The CDR3 DNA sequence: TGTGCCAGCAGCTTAGTGTCGGGGGGGACAGGGACCGATGGCTACACCTTC. Protein: CASSLVSGGTGTDGYTF.

The chain carries TRBV2 and TRBJ1-6; 9 bases fit TRBD1. Germline V gene sequence: CDR1 SNHLY, CDR2 FYNNEI. This CDR3 is built from 15 residues. Trimming at V came to 1 base and at J to 10 bases, leaving 5 bases not matched to a gene. The CDR3 reads CASSEGQGVGSPLHF. For the CDR3, the DNA is TGTGCCAGCAGTGAAGGACAGGGGGTCGGATCACCCCTCCACTTT. Together with reference TRBV2 and TRBJ1-6, the CDR3 gives the full variable domain: EPEVTQTPSHQVTQMGQEVILRCVPISNHLYFYWYRQILGQKVEFLVSFYNNEISEKSEIFDDQFSVERPDGSNFTLKIRSTKLEDSAMYFCASSEGQGVGSPLHFGNGTRLTVT.

The chain recombines TRBV18 with TRBJ1-2; D is unclear. The CDR3 sequence is 11 residues long. The V gene's germline CDR1 is KGHSH and CDR2 LQKENI. Trimming took 1 base from V and 14 from J, leaving 11 bases between them. CDR3 loop: CASSPHYGLTF. The CDR3, as DNA: TGTGCCAGCTCACCACACTACGGCTTAACCTTC.

V and J are TRBV18 and TRBJ2-2, with D possibly TRBD1 on 5 matching bases. V lost 1 base and J lost 6, with 9 bases in between. Germline-derived CDR1 and CDR2 are KGHSH and LQKENI. This CDR3 comprises 14 residues. CDR3 sequence reads: CASSPQGRAGELFF. In DNA, the CDR3 is TGTGCCAGCTCACCACAGGGGCGAGCCGGGGAGCTGTTTTTT.

This chain joins TRBV27 and TRBJ2-7; D might be TRBD2 (6 bases). The CDR3 is 15 residues long. V dropped 6 bases and J dropped 0 bases, with 15 bases sitting between them. Germline CDR1 and CDR2: MNHEY and SMNVEV (reference sequence). The CDR3 DNA reads as TGTGCCAGCAGGAAAAGGGACTCGAGCTCCTACGAGCAGTACTTC. It is translated as CASRKRDSSSYEQYF.

V and J are TRBV28 and TRBJ1-6, with TRBD1 matching over 9 bases. There are 15 residues in the CDR3. The germline CDR1 and CDR2 sequences are MDHEN and SYDVKM. V lost 6 bases and J lost 7; bases outside the gene matches: 7. CDR3 sequence reads: CASRPGQGHNSPLHF. CDR3 sequence (DNA): TGTGCCAGCAGGCCGGGACAGGGTCACAATTCACCCCTCCACTTT.

The chain couples TRBV10-3 to TRBJ2-1; weak D call: TRBD2 (5 bases). V lost 6 bases to trimming and J lost 0 bases, with 9 bases between them. The length of the CDR3 is 14 residues. The germline V gene has CDR1 ENHRY and CDR2 SYGVKD. DNA for the CDR3: TGTGCCATCAGGAGGGATAGCTCCTACAATGAGCAGTTCTTC. Encoded protein: CAIRRDSSYNEQFF.

This rearrangement joins TRBV6-5 to TRBJ1-5, with TRBD1 matching over 7 bases. The CDR3 is 14 residues long. V gave up 6 bases and J gave up 5 bases; unmatched junction bases: 7. The germline CDR1 and CDR2 sequences are MNHEY and SVGAGI. CDR3 sequence reads: CASSFRQGYQPQHF. DNA for the CDR3: TGTGCCAGCAGCTTCCGACAGGGCTATCAGCCCCAGCATTTT.

The gene calls are TRBV30 and TRBJ2-1; tentatively, D is TRBD2 (6 bases). Germline CDR1 reads GTSNPN; CDR2 reads SVGIG (reference sequence). Trimming removed 0 bases at V and 3 bases at J, with 12 bases between. This CDR3 has 15 residues. DNA for the CDR3: TGTGCCTGGAGTGTAGGAGGGAGGAACTACAATGAGCAGTTCTTC. Protein product: CAWSVGGRNYNEQFF.

The chain uses TRBV4-3 and TRBJ1-2, with unresolved D. CDR1 and CDR2 from the germline V gene are LGHNA and YSLEER. CDR3 length: 13 amino acids. The ends were cut back, 4 bases at V and 5 bases at J, with 11 bases in the middle. The chain's CDR3 is CASSPTSEYGYTF. In DNA, the CDR3 is TGCGCCAGCAGCCCCACTTCGGAGTATGGCTACACCTTC.

The V call is TRBV11-2, the J call TRBJ2-5; 9 positions agree with TRBD1. This CDR3 region has 15 residues. Losses at the gene ends were 3 bases for V and 4 bases for J; bases not matched to a gene: 6. CDR1 is SGHAT and CDR2 is FQNNGV in the germline V gene. The CDR3 is CASSLGQGGGETQYF. DNA of the CDR3: TGTGCCAGCAGCTTGGGACAGGGTGGTGGAGAGACCCAGTACTTC.

The table lists this clone with a count of one. This chain joins TRBV27 and TRBJ1-1; no clear D. CDR3 length: 13 amino acids. Germline values: CDR1 MNHEY, CDR2 SMNVEV (reference sequence). The V gene lost 4 bases and the J gene lost 0 bases, with 6 bases spanning the gap. CDR3: CASSSYMNTEAFF. CDR3 DNA sequence: TGTGCCAGCAGTTCTTACATGAACACTGAAGCTTTCTTT.

This sequence joins TRBV5-1 and TRBJ1-1, with D tentatively TRBD1 (5 bases). Germline lookup yields CDR1 SGHRS and CDR2 YFSETQ. Deletions cut 1 base from V and 4 bases from J, with 11 bases between. The CDR3 totals 14 residues. The CDR3 DNA reads as TGCGCCAGCAGCTTGCGTTCGGGGGGCACTGAAGCTTTCTTT. Its translation: CASSLRSGGTEAFF.

This chain uses TRBV5-1 with TRBJ2-1; 16 nucleotides agree with TRBD2. The junction had 3 bases not matched to a gene; V was cut back by 6 bases and J by 0 bases. Germline values: CDR1 SGHRS, CDR2 YFSETQ. This CDR3 region has 17 residues. CDR3 sequence: CASTGLAGGSSYNEQFF. The CDR3 bases are TGCGCCAGCACGGGACTAGCGGGGGGGAGCTCCTACAATGAGCAGTTCTTC. Complete variable domain (other parts from reference TRBV5-1 and TRBJ2-1): KAGVTQTPRYLIKTRGQQVTLSCSPISGHRSVSWYQQTPGQGLQFLFEYFSETQRNKGNFPGRFSGRQFSNSRSEMNVSTLELGDSALYLCASTGLAGGSSYNEQFFGPGTRLTVL.

This rearrangement joins TRBV6-5 to TRBJ1-1; TRBD1 might be the D (5 bases). Germline loops: CDR1 MNHEY, CDR2 SVGAGI. V was cut by 8 bases and J by 6 bases, with 13 bases left in between. CDR3 length: 12 residues. The DNA for the CDR3 is TGTGCCAGCGCCAGGGTAAACGCTGAAGCTTTCTTT. Its translation is CASARVNAEAFF.

This chain uses TRBV30 with TRBJ1-4, with D unresolved. Germline CDR1 GTSNPN, CDR2 SVGIG (reference sequence). Between the trimmed V and J ends, which lost 1 base and 4 bases, there was a span of 7 bases. The CDR3 is made up of 13 amino acids. As DNA, the CDR3 is TGTGCCTGGAGTGGGTTGAGTAATGAAAAACTGTTTTTT. Its protein product is CAWSGLSNEKLFF.

The chain uses TRBV7-2 and TRBJ1-3; D is perhaps TRBD1 (5 bases). This CDR3 region has 14 residues. Germline lookup yields CDR1 SGHTA and CDR2 FQGNSA. V shed 1 base and J shed 4 bases, with 8 bases lying between them. In DNA, the CDR3 is TGTGCCAGCAGCTTAGGGGGCAGAGGAAACACCATATATTTT. Protein: CASSLGGRGNTIYF.

The chain combines TRBV6-5 with TRBJ2-1, with 9 bases fitting TRBD2. The CDR3 is made up of 15 amino acids. After removal of 2 bases from V and 9 bases from J, the junction contained 8 bases not matched to a gene. CDR1 is MNHEY, CDR2 SVGAGI, per germline. CDR3 loop: CASSYQLSGSFEQFF. The DNA for the CDR3 is TGTGCCAGCAGTTACCAACTTAGCGGGAGTTTTGAGCAGTTCTTC.

The V gene is TRBV5-8, the J gene TRBJ2-7; possibly TRBD1 for D (6 bases). Germline V gene lookup returns CDR1 SGHTS and CDR2 YDEGEE. The CDR3 loop spans 16 amino acids. V was pared by 1 base and J by 0 bases, with 14 bases between. This CDR3 is CASSLLGQLSSYEQYF. The CDR3 DNA is TGTGCCAGCAGCTTGCTTGGACAGTTGAGCTCCTACGAGCAGTACTTC.

The chain uses TRBV7-9 and TRBJ1-4; maybe TRBD1 (5 bases). Between the trimmed V and J ends, which lost 2 bases and 3 bases, there was a span of 7 bases. The CDR3 loop spans 14 amino acids. Germline loops: CDR1 SEHNR, CDR2 FQNEAQ (reference sequence). The CDR3 region is CASSLQGSNEKLFF. The DNA for the CDR3 is TGTGCCAGCAGCTTACAGGGCTCTAATGAAAAACTGTTTTTT.

This chain links TRBV6-5 with TRBJ2-2, with 9 bases lining up with TRBD1. V lost 6 bases to trimming and J lost 5 bases; unmatched junction nucleotides: 7. The CDR3 contains 15 residues. Per the germline V gene, CDR1 is MNHEY and CDR2 is SVGAGI. Here the CDR3 reads CASRTGTGKTGELFF. CDR3 bases: TGTGCCAGCAGAACCGGGACAGGGAAGACCGGGGAGCTGTTTTTT.

The chain uses TRBV28 and TRBJ1-5; weak D call: TRBD1 (5 bases). This CDR3 has 18 residues. Germline CDR1 MDHEN, CDR2 SYDVKM. V lost 3 bases and J 0 bases, leaving 18 bases between the germline ends. The CDR3: CASSFPPSGHYSNQPQHF. DNA for the CDR3: TGTGCCAGCAGTTTTCCCCCATCTGGACACTATAGCAATCAGCCCCAGCATTTT.

The genes are TRBV2 and TRBJ2-1, with D maybe TRBD1 (5 bases). The V gene's germline CDR1 is SNHLY and CDR2 FYNNEI. Trimming stripped 5 bases from V and 5 bases from J, with 13 bases between. CDR3 length: 14 amino acids. The CDR3 region is CASSSFLRDNEQFF. CDR3 coding DNA: TGTGCCAGCAGTAGTTTCCTCAGGGACAATGAGCAGTTCTTC.

V is TRBV28 and J is TRBJ2-7, with D uncertain. The CDR3 has 13 amino acids. Germline CDR1 MDHEN, CDR2 SYDVKM. Trimming stripped 1 base from V and 3 bases from J, with 7 bases between. CDR3 in DNA: TGTGCCAGCAGTTTATCGAGACACTACGAGCAGTACTTC. Amino acids: CASSLSRHYEQYF.

Concerning this clone: The sample carries other DNA sequences with the same CDR3. The chain combines TRBV5-1 with TRBJ2-7; the D gene is possibly TRBD1 (6 bases). V dropped 0 bases and J dropped 4 bases, with 11 bases sitting between them. The germline gives CDR1 SGHRS, CDR2 YFSETQ. The CDR3 runs to 14 residues. CDR3 in DNA: TGCGCCAGCAGCTTGGACAGGGTTGGGTACGAGCAGTACTTC. Residues: CASSLDRVGYEQYF. Full variable domain (missing parts from reference TRBV5-1 and TRBJ2-7): KAGVTQTPRYLIKTRGQQVTLSCSPISGHRSVSWYQQTPGQGLQFLFEYFSETQRNKGNFPGRFSGRQFSNSRSEMNVSTLELGDSALYLCASSLDRVGYEQYFGPGTRLTVT.

This chain connects TRBV7-9 to TRBJ2-5, with 7 positions matching TRBD1. This CDR3 is built from 12 residues. Looked up from germline, CDR1 is SEHNR and CDR2 is FQNEAQ (reference sequence). The V gene end was trimmed by 1 base and the J gene end by 13 bases; junction bases not matched to a gene: 6. As DNA, the CDR3 is TGTGCCAGCAGCTTAGAACGGGACAGAGGGTACTTC. Residues: CASSLERDRGYF.

The chain combines TRBV7-3 with TRBJ2-3; 8 nucleotides agree with TRBD2. CDR3 length: 15 residues. V lost 4 bases and J lost 6; bases outside the gene matches: 9. CDR1 and CDR2 (germline): SGHTA, FQGTGA. The CDR3 sequence: CASSSSGGASDTQYF. The CDR3 DNA reads TGTGCCAGCAGCTCCTCCGGGGGGGCATCGGATACGCAGTATTTT.